Sequencing of this T cell receptor (beta chain) was carried out in a study of T cells after yellow fever vaccination. Looking at the study overall: SMART-Seq v4 Ultra Low Input prepared libraries from low-cell fractions.

This clonotype was counted ten times or more. Its antigen is unidentified. Study-wide points: By day 5 rather than day 15, the secondary response had peaked, though it was weaker.

MiXCR was run by TCRdb on the 5' RACE reads, yielding one entry per CDR3 protein. There are 68,000 or so distinct CDR3 sequences in the sample; more than 6.5% occur only once, and 37% lies in the top ten. This clonotype was obtained from a man younger than 35 who received the YFV17D yellow fever vaccine. The sample here was CD8+ T cells sorted from PBMCs, taken about 49 days after the first yellow fever vaccination.

The CDR3 sequence: CASSFLPSGGETQYF. The CDR3 coding sequence is TGTGCCAGCAGTTTCCTCCCTAGCGGGGGGGAGACCCAGTACTTC. The rearrangement uses TRBV12-3 or TRBV12-4 and TRBJ2-5; 11 nucleotides agree with TRBD2. The CDR3 extends over 15 amino acids. J gave up 5 bases and V 3 bases, and 5 bases lay outside the gene matches.